The 10 T cell receptor beta chains listed next were all sequenced from one sample in a study of shared T cell receptors in the human thymus. TCRdb's copy holds only in-frame clones and misses some; the assay was immunoSEQ multiplex PCR. Of hundreds of thousands of clones listed, roughly 90% are singletons. These data also formed part of another study, on human thymus T cells.

Sequencing was carried out using thymocytes. The receptor source for this set is a boy younger than two with a congenital heart defect.

This clone has only one observation. The J gene is TRBJ2-7, the V gene TRBV4-3, with TRBD1 matching 8 bases. This CDR3 spans 19 amino acids. Germline lookup yields CDR1 LGHNA and CDR2 YSLEER. V was clipped by 1 base and J by 3 bases; unmatched bases: 17. In DNA form, the CDR3 reads TGCGCCAGCAGCCAAGTAGGCACCTTCGGGGCAGGGGGCCGCTACGAGCAGTACTTC. Residues: CASSQVGTFGAGGRYEQYF.

Written as DNA, the CDR3 is TGTGCCAGCAGTATCTCAGGGCTCTATGGCTACACCTTC. Translation gives CASSISGLYGYTF. This chain joins TRBV28 and TRBJ1-2, with a possible D match to TRBD1 (5 bases). There are 13 residues in the CDR3. Trimming shortened V by 5 bases and J by 4 bases, and 11 bases separated the two germline ends. The V gene's germline CDR1 is MDHEN and CDR2 SYDVKM.

This chain links TRBV9 with TRBJ2-5; a possible D gene is TRBD2 (6 bases). The V gene lost 2 bases and the J gene lost 5 bases, with 13 bases spanning the gap. This CDR3 has 14 amino acids. Germline CDR1 SGDLS, CDR2 YYNGEE. CDR3: CASSVVGTPETQYF. CDR3 sequence (DNA): TGTGCCAGCAGCGTTGTCGGGACTCCCGAGACCCAGTACTTC.

This chain joins TRBV11-2 and TRBJ2-5; TRBD2 agrees at 8 bases. CDR3 length equals 15 residues. Germline assignment: CDR1 SGHAT and CDR2 FQNNGV. The V gene end was trimmed by 2 bases and the J gene end by 2 bases; junction bases not matched to a gene: 4. Here the CDR3 DNA reads TGTGCCAGCAGCTTAAGGACTAGCCCACAAGAGACCCAGTACTTC. This encodes CASSLRTSPQETQYF. Complete variable domain (other parts from reference TRBV11-2 and TRBJ2-5): EAGVAQSPRYKIIEKRQSVAFWCNPISGHATLYWYQQILGQGPKLLIQFQNNGVVDDSQLPKDRFSAERLKGVDSTLKIQPAKLEDSAVYLCASSLRTSPQETQYFGPGTRLLVL.

This clone appeared a single time. The chain has TRBV19 and TRBJ2-6, with D tentatively TRBD2 (5 bases). This CDR3 comprises 15 residues. CDR1 is LNHDA and CDR2 is SQIVND in the germline V gene (reference sequence). Trimming took 7 bases from V and 4 from J, leaving 14 bases between them. CDR3 bases: TGTGCCAGTAACCCGGGGATGGGGGGGGCCAACGTCCTGACTTTC. Protein sequence: CASNPGMGGANVLTF.

The gene calls are TRBV19 and TRBJ1-5; 10 positions match TRBD1. This CDR3 region has 16 residues. CDR1 and CDR2 from the germline V gene are LNHDA and SQIVND (reference sequence). V shed 5 bases and J 11 bases; nucleotides not matched to a gene: 15. CDR3 region: CASSPLVDRGHSAQHF. The CDR3 DNA sequence: TGTGCCAGTAGTCCCCTGGTCGACAGGGGGCATTCGGCCCAGCATTTT.

This clone showed up just once. The rearrangement uses TRBV2 and TRBJ1-2, with 7 nucleotides matching TRBD1. J gave up 1 base and V 4 bases, and 3 bases lay outside the gene matches. The CDR3 sequence is 14 residues long. Germline loops: CDR1 SNHLY, CDR2 FYNNEI. Here the CDR3 reads CASSARDSNYGYTF. For the CDR3, the DNA is TGTGCCAGCAGTGCCCGGGACAGTAACTATGGCTACACCTTC.

The gene calls are TRBV4-1 and TRBJ2-7; D is perhaps TRBD2 (6 bases). V was shortened by 4 bases and J by 5 bases, with 21 bases between the two germline ends. The germline V gene has CDR1 MGHRA and CDR2 YSYEKL. The CDR3 sequence is 16 residues long. The CDR3, as DNA: TGCGCCAGCAGCCCCTATCCCCGGAGGGCGGTCCACGAGCAGTACTTC. Its protein product is CASSPYPRRAVHEQYF.

This chain uses TRBV7-3 with TRBJ2-5; D is unresolved. Per germline, CDR1 SGHTA and CDR2 FQGTGA. This CDR3 comprises 13 residues. Trimming removed 2 bases from V and 3 bases from J, with 7 bases in between. The CDR3 spells CASSLSEKETQYF. The CDR3 DNA follows: TGTGCCAGCAGCTTATCGGAGAAAGAGACCCAGTACTTC.

The chain has TRBV19 and TRBJ1-5; the D gene is possibly TRBD1 (6 bases). Trimming left V 5 bases short and J 0 bases short, with 17 bases between. The CDR3 contains 17 residues. From germline, CDR1 is LNHDA and CDR2 SQIVND (reference sequence). This CDR3 is CASSLLVGHYSNQPQHF. CDR3 nucleotides: TGTGCCAGTAGTCTCCTGGTGGGACACTATAGCAATCAGCCCCAGCATTTT. The entire variable domain, with the rest obtained from reference TRBV19 and TRBJ1-5, is as follows: DGGITQSPKYLFRKEGQNVTLSCEQNLNHDAMYWYRQDPGQGLRLIYYSQIVNDFQKGDIAEGYSVSREKKESFPLTVTSAQKNPTAFYLCASSLLVGHYSNQPQHFGDGTRLSIL.